The 28 T cell receptor beta chains below come from one sample, sequenced in a study of blood T cell repertoires in COVID-19. Sequencing used immunoSEQ multiplex PCR; TCRdb keeps in-frame clones, though not all of them. This sample has approximately 330,000 clones; approximately 86% occur once, and the top ten carry approximately 9.9%. The sequencing sample was made of peripheral blood. Every receptor here comes from a man aged 25-45 years with COVID-19, enrolled during active disease.

The genes are TRBV4-1 and TRBJ1-5; 10 positions agree with TRBD1. The germline CDR1 and CDR2 sequences are MGHRA and YSYEKL. With 4 bases clipped from V and 1 base from J, the junction kept 1 base outside the gene matches. CDR3 size: 15 residues. The CDR3 DNA sequence: TGCGCCAGCAGCCCGGGACAGGGGAGCAATCAGCCCCAGCATTTT. It is translated as CASSPGQGSNQPQHF.

This chain links TRBV11-2 with TRBJ1-3; D is ambiguous. Germline values: CDR1 SGHAT, CDR2 FQNNGV. The CDR3 consists of 15 residues. Trimming pared 3 bases from V and 2 bases from J, leaving 11 bases between. CDR3: CASSLGRMTGNTIYF. The CDR3 DNA reads as TGTGCCAGCAGCTTGGGCAGGATGACTGGAAACACCATATATTTT.

The gene calls are TRBV4-2 and TRBJ2-1; D not certain. Deletions cut 4 bases from V and 8 bases from J, with 9 bases between. The CDR3 consists of 12 residues. Germline CDR1 and CDR2: LGHNA and YNFKEQ. The CDR3 nucleotides are TGTGCCAGCAGCCCCGTGGCCGATGAGCAGTTCTTC. Its protein is CASSPVADEQFF.

V usage is TRBV16 and J usage is TRBJ2-1; 9 bases align to TRBD2. The CDR3 is 14 residues long. Germline V gene data show CDR1 as KGHSY and CDR2 as FQNENV. V dropped 0 bases and J dropped 12; count of bases not matched to a gene: 6. Here the CDR3 reads CASSQSGVAGAQFF. CDR3 nucleotide sequence: TGTGCCAGCAGCCAATCGGGGGTAGCGGGGGCGCAGTTCTTC.

This clone showed up just once. The chain links TRBV2 to TRBJ2-7; 7 nucleotides match TRBD1. Unmatched junction bases numbered 9, after V lost 2 bases and J lost 5 bases. Germline V gene data show CDR1 as SNHLY and CDR2 as FYNNEI. The CDR3 totals 15 residues. This CDR3 is CASSESVGGAHEQYF. The CDR3 DNA sequence: TGTGCCAGCAGTGAATCAGTAGGGGGCGCTCACGAGCAGTACTTC.

The V gene is TRBV7-8, the J gene TRBJ1-3; 8 bases are a match to TRBD1. The ends lost 5 bases at V and 0 bases at J; junction bases unmatched: 6. Germline values: CDR1 SGHVS, CDR2 FQNEAQ. This CDR3 is built from 16 residues. The CDR3 loop reads CASSEGQARSGNTIYF. The CDR3 DNA sequence: TGTGCCAGCAGCGAGGGACAGGCTCGCTCTGGAAACACCATATATTTT. Full variable domain (rest looked up from reference TRBV7-8 and TRBJ1-3): GAGVSQSPRYKVAKRGQDVALRCDPISGHVSLFWYQQALGQGPEFLTYFQNEAQLDKSGLPSDRFFAERPEGSVSTLKIQRTQQEDSAVYLCASSEGQARSGNTIYFGEGSWLTVV.

This rearrangement joins TRBV28 to TRBJ1-5; D is perhaps TRBD1 (5 bases). Germline V CDR1 and CDR2: MDHEN, SYDVKM. The CDR3 covers 14 residues. Between the trimmed V and J ends, which lost 3 bases and 5 bases, there was a span of 11 bases. The CDR3 protein is CASSLPGFDQPQHF. The DNA of the CDR3 is TGTGCCAGCAGTTTGCCAGGGTTCGATCAGCCCCAGCATTTT.

The table lists this clone with a count of one. The chain carries TRBV21-1 and TRBJ1-1; the tabulated D call, TRBD1, remains unverified against the DNA. TRBV21-1 is a pseudogene locus. CDR3 length: 14 amino acids. CDR3 sequence: CASIVQGTNTEAFF. In nucleotides, the CDR3 is TGTGCCAGCATTGTACAGGGGACGAACACTGAAGCTTTCTTT.

The rearrangement uses TRBV7-9 and TRBJ1-2, with TRBD1 matching over 9 bases. The CDR3 extends over 14 amino acids. The V segment lost 7 bases and the J segment 6 bases; nucleotides outside the gene matches: 9. Germline CDR1 reads SEHNR; CDR2 reads FQNEAQ (reference sequence). The CDR3 DNA is TGTGCCAGCATCCAGGGACAGGGATCCGATGGCTACACCTTC. It codes for CASIQGQGSDGYTF.

This clone was picked up one time. The V call is TRBV29-1, the J call TRBJ2-3, with a tentative D call TRBD1 (6 bases). This CDR3 spans 14 amino acids. V was clipped by 7 bases and J by 0 bases, with 14 bases between them. Germline CDR1 and CDR2: SQVTM and ANQGSEA. The CDR3 reads CSAQTGASTDTQYF. CDR3 in DNA: TGCAGCGCCCAGACAGGAGCGAGCACAGATACGCAGTATTTT.

The rearrangement uses TRBV2 and TRBJ1-6; 8 nucleotides line up with TRBD1. The CDR3 has 17 amino acids. V was pared by 5 bases and J by 7 bases, with 13 bases of the junction left unmatched. The V gene's germline CDR1 is SNHLY and CDR2 FYNNEI. The CDR3 sequence: CASSQYNSGTGNSPLHF. The CDR3 bases are TGTGCCAGCAGTCAATATAACTCCGGGACAGGCAATTCACCCCTCCACTTT.

About this clone: The identical CDR3 is also encoded by other nucleotide sequences in the sample. The chain couples TRBV3-1 (or the pseudogene TRBV3-2) to TRBJ1-2, with D possibly TRBD1 on 5 matching bases. This CDR3 is built from 14 residues. Trimming shortened V by 4 bases and J by 4 bases, and 13 bases separated the two germline ends. The V gene's germline CDR1 is LGHDT and CDR2 YNNKEL (reference sequence). The CDR3 DNA follows: TGTGCCAGCAGCCTCCTGGGGCCCTTCTATGGCTACACCTTC. Its protein is CASSLLGPFYGYTF.

The chain links TRBV7-2 to TRBJ1-3; no clear D gene. This CDR3 region has 14 residues. V was clipped by 1 base and J by 0 bases, with 4 bases between them. Germline V gene lookup returns CDR1 SGHTA and CDR2 FQGNSA. CDR3 sequence: CASSLGSSGNTIYF. For the CDR3, the DNA is TGTGCCAGCAGCTTAGGGAGCTCTGGAAACACCATATATTTT.

This chain's CDR3 is CARSGRDRVRLKAYEQYF. The CDR3 DNA follows: TGTGCCAGAAGCGGACGGGACAGGGTTAGACTGAAGGCCTACGAGCAGTACTTC. V and J are TRBV5-3 and TRBJ2-7; 9 nucleotides line up with TRBD1. TRBV5-3 is classed as an ORF, of uncertain function. Trimming took 4 bases from V and 2 from J; bases not matched to a gene: 16. The CDR3 spans 18 residues.

The gene calls are TRBV2 and TRBJ2-7, with 10 bases aligning to TRBD1. V shed 7 bases and J 3 bases; nucleotides not matched to a gene: 9. In germline, CDR1 is SNHLY, CDR2 FYNNEI. The CDR3 extends over 15 amino acids. The CDR3 loop reads CASTEKTGGIYEQYF. The CDR3 DNA sequence: TGTGCCAGCACCGAAAAGACAGGGGGCATCTACGAGCAGTACTTC. Together with reference TRBV2 and TRBJ2-7, the CDR3 gives the full variable domain: EPEVTQTPSHQVTQMGQEVILRCVPISNHLYFYWYRQILGQKVEFLVSFYNNEISEKSEIFDDQFSVERPDGSNFTLKIRSTKLEDSAMYFCASTEKTGGIYEQYFGPGTRLTVT.

The chain recombines TRBV19 with TRBJ1-4, with D perhaps TRBD1 (5 bases). The length of the CDR3 is 12 residues. V dropped 7 bases and J dropped 6 bases, with 9 bases sitting between them. CDR1 and CDR2 (germline): LNHDA, SQIVND (reference sequence). CDR3 amino acids: CASTDSHEKLFF. As DNA, the CDR3 is TGTGCCAGTACAGACAGTCATGAAAAACTGTTTTTT.

With regard to this clone: The same CDR3 is also encoded by other DNA sequences in this sample. The J gene is TRBJ2-5, the V gene TRBV18, with unresolved D. This CDR3 has 15 residues. The germline V and J ends were trimmed by 0 bases and 2 bases, with 10 bases remaining between them. Germline V gene sequence: CDR1 KGHSH, CDR2 LQKENI. CDR3 DNA: TGTGCCAGCTCACCACCGAACGGCAGGCAAGAGACCCAGTACTTC. It encodes CASSPPNGRQETQYF.

This clone occurred once. The CDR3 nucleotides are TGTGCCAGCAAACAGAGTGATGAGGGCGAAAAACTGTTTTTT. This translates into CASKQSDEGEKLFF. The gene calls are TRBV6-5 and TRBJ1-4; D is ambiguous. This CDR3 contains 14 residues. V was pared by 7 bases and J by 8 bases, with 17 bases between. Germline CDR1 reads MNHEY; CDR2 reads SVGAGI.

The CDR3: CAWSGTGNSYEQYF. In DNA, the CDR3 is TGTGCCTGGAGCGGAACAGGGAACTCCTACGAGCAGTACTTC. The rearrangement joins TRBV30 to TRBJ2-7, with D possibly matching TRBD1 (6 bases). CDR3 size: 14 residues. Germline CDR1 reads GTSNPN; CDR2 reads SVGIG (reference sequence). V gave up 3 bases and J gave up 0 bases, with 12 bases separating them.

This clone was counted once. The V and J genes are TRBV10-3 and TRBJ2-7, with TRBD1 identical over 11 bases. Germline V gene data show CDR1 as ENHRY and CDR2 as SYGVKD. The J segment lost 6 bases and the V segment lost 4 bases, leaving 8 bases of the junction unmatched. The CDR3 has 15 residues. The CDR3 region is CAISAEDRGRGEQYF. The CDR3 DNA reads as TGTGCCATCAGTGCAGAGGACAGGGGGCGCGGCGAGCAGTACTTC.

The V call is TRBV14, the J call TRBJ2-5; unclear D gene. The CDR3 covers 14 residues. V gave up 1 base and J gave up 4 bases, with 10 bases separating them. Per the germline V gene, CDR1 is SGHDN and CDR2 is FVKESK. CDR3 protein: CASSQAWSRETQYF. CDR3 sequence (DNA): TGTGCCAGCAGCCAAGCCTGGTCTAGAGAGACCCAGTACTTC. The entire variable domain, with the rest obtained from reference TRBV14 and TRBJ2-5, is as follows: EAGVTQFPSHSVIEKGQTVTLRCDPISGHDNLYWYRRVMGKEIKFLLHFVKESKQDESGMPNNRFLAERTGGTYSTLKVQPAELEDSGVYFCASSQAWSRETQYFGPGTRLLVL.

The rearrangement joins TRBV12-3 or TRBV12-4 to TRBJ1-1; TRBD1 is a possible D gene (5 bases). This CDR3 has 13 amino acids. V lost 5 bases and J lost 7, with 14 bases in between. The CDR3 region is CASSPRNQGEAFF. The CDR3 DNA sequence: TGTGCCAGCAGTCCCCGAAATCAGGGTGAAGCTTTCTTT.

J is TRBJ2-7 and V is TRBV14; D unresolved. Trimming stripped 0 bases from V and 0 bases from J, with 15 bases between. CDR1 and CDR2 (germline): SGHDN, FVKESK. This CDR3 region has 17 residues. This CDR3 is CASSQESGPPSSYEQYF. The DNA for the CDR3 is TGTGCCAGCAGCCAAGAATCAGGCCCCCCGAGCTCCTACGAGCAGTACTTC.

The rearrangement links TRBV7-9 to TRBJ1-4, with D tentatively TRBD1 (6 bases). Trimming pared 4 bases from V and 1 base from J, leaving 16 bases between. Germline CDR1 and CDR2: SEHNR and FQNEAQ (reference sequence). The CDR3 runs to 17 residues. The CDR3 nucleotides are TGTGCCAGCAGCTCAGGGACGGACAGCCTAACTAATGAAAAACTGTTTTTT. Translated, it gives CASSSGTDSLTNEKLFF. Drawing the rest from reference TRBV7-9 and TRBJ1-4, the complete variable domain is DTGVSQNPRHKITKRGQNVTFRCDPISEHNRLYWYRQTLGQGPEFLTYFQNEAQLEKSRLLSDRFSAERPKGSFSTLEIQRTEQGDSAMYLCASSSGTDSLTNEKLFFGSGTQLSVL.

As DNA, the CDR3 is TGCGCCAGCAGGCAGGGGCCCTACGAGCAGTACTTC. Protein: CASRQGPYEQYF. The chain uses TRBV5-1 and TRBJ2-7, with D possibly TRBD1 on 6 matching bases. Trimming pared 5 bases from V and 2 bases from J, leaving 8 bases between. Germline V gene data show CDR1 as SGHRS and CDR2 as YFSETQ. The CDR3 totals 12 residues. The full variable domain, its missing parts supplied by reference TRBV5-1 and TRBJ2-7, is KAGVTQTPRYLIKTRGQQVTLSCSPISGHRSVSWYQQTPGQGLQFLFEYFSETQRNKGNFPGRFSGRQFSNSRSEMNVSTLELGDSALYLCASRQGPYEQYFGPGTRLTVT.

The rearrangement links TRBV7-9 to TRBJ2-5; 11 positions match TRBD1. Trimming at V came to 4 bases and at J to 4 bases, leaving 8 bases not matched to a gene. Germline-derived CDR1 and CDR2 are SEHNR and FQNEAQ (reference sequence). This CDR3 spans 16 amino acids. In nucleotides, the CDR3 is TGTGCCAGCAGCTCCATGGACAGGGGGCTAGGAGAGACCCAGTACTTC. Protein sequence: CASSSMDRGLGETQYF.

The DNA of the CDR3 is TGTGCCAGTAGTATGATGGGGGCGCTCAGCACAGATACGCAGTATTTT. Translation gives CASSMMGALSTDTQYF. The chain uses TRBV19 and TRBJ2-3, with a tentative D call TRBD1 (6 bases). The V gene lost 3 bases and the J gene lost 0 bases, with 13 bases spanning the gap. This CDR3 has 16 amino acids. From germline, CDR1 is LNHDA and CDR2 SQIVND (reference sequence).

The J gene is TRBJ2-5, the V gene TRBV6-2 or TRBV6-3, with a tentative D call TRBD2 (5 bases). Trimming removed 5 bases at V and 4 bases at J, with 14 bases between. CDR1 and CDR2 (germline): MNHEY, SVGEGT. The CDR3 runs to 14 residues. In DNA, the CDR3 is TGTGCCAGCAGTCGCGCAGGAGGCCCAGAGACCCAGTACTTC. Its translation is CASSRAGGPETQYF.